The sequence of this T cell receptor (beta chain) was determined in a study of T cell repertoires and HLA-DP antigens. Study-level information: CD4+ T cells were cocultured with HeLa cells expressing HLA-DP. Sorted CD137+CD4+ samples averaged approximately 230 ng DNA; pre-culture CD4+ samples, approximately 1,100 ng.

The data were produced by immunoSEQ multiplex PCR, yet TCRdb's version contains in-frame clones alone and is incomplete. The sample lists roughly 73,000 clones, 80% seen once, with 1.5% to 2% in the top ten. Germline CDR1 MNHEY, CDR2 SMNVEV (reference sequence). V gave up 4 bases and J gave up 3 bases, with 4 bases separating them. CDR3 size: 11 residues. In the case of this clone: Its target is not known.

Source material: CD4+ T cells from PBMCs. The source of this sequence is a man in his 60s in good health and CMV-seronegative. J is TRBJ2-7 and V is TRBV27; D not certain. CDR3 amino acids: CASSSGYEQYF. The CDR3 DNA reads as TGTGCCAGCAGTTCGGGCTACGAGCAGTACTTC.